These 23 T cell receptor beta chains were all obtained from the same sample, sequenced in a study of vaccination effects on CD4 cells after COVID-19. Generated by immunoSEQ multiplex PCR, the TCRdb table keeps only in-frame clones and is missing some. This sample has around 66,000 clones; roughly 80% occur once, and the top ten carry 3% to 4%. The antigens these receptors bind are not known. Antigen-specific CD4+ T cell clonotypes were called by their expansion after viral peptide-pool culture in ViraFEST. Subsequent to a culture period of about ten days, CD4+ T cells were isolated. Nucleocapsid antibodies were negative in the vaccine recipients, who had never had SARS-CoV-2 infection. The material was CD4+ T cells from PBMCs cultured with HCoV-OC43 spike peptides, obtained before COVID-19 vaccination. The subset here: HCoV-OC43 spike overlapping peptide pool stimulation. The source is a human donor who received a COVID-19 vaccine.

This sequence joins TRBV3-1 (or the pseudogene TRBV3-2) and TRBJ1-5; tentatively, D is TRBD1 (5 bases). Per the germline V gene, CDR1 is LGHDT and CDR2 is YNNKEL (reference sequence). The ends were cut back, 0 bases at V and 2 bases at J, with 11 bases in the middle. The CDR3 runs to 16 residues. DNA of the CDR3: TGTGCCAGCAGCCAAGATTGGGGGAATGGCAATCAGCCCCAGCATTTT. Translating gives CASSQDWGNGNQPQHF.

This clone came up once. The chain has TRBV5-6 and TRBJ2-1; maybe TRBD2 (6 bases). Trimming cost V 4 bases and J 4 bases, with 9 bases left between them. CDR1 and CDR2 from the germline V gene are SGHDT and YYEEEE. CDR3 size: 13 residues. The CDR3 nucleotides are TGTGCCAGCAGCACCGGGACTTACAATGAGCAGTTCTTC. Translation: CASSTGTYNEQFF.

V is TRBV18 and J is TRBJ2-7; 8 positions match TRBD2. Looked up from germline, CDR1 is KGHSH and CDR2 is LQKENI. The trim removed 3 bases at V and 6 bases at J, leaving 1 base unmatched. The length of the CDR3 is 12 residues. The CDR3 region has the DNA TGTGCCAGCTCACCCGGGGGGGCCGAGCAGTACGTC. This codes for CASSPGGAEQYV.

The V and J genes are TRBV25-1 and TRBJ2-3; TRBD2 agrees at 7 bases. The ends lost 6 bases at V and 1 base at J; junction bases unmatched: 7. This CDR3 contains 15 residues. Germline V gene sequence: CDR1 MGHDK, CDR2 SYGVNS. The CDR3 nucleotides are TGTGCCAGCAGCCCCCCCCGGGGGGGCACAGATACGCAGTATTTT. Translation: CASSPPRGGTDTQYF. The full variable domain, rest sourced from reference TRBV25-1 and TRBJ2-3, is EADIYQTPRYLVIGTGKKITLECSQTMGHDKMYWYQQDPGMELHLIHYSYGVNSTEKGDLSSESTVSRIRTEHFPLTLESARPSHTSQYLCASSPPRGGTDTQYFGPGTRLTVL.

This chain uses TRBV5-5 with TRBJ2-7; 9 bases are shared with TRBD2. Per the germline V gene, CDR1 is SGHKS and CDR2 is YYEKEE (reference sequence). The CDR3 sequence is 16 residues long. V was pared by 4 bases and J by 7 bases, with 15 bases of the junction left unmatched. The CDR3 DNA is TGTGCCAGCAGCCCGGACGCGGGGGGGCCAAGTAGAGAGCAGTACGTC. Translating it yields CASSPDAGGPSREQYV.

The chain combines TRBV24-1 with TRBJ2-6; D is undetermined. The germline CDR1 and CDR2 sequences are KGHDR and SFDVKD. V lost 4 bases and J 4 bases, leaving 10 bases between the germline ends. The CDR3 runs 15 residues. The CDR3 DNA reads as TGTGCCACCAGTGACCTCCAAGTGGGGGCCAACGTCCTGACTTTC. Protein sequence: CATSDLQVGANVLTF.

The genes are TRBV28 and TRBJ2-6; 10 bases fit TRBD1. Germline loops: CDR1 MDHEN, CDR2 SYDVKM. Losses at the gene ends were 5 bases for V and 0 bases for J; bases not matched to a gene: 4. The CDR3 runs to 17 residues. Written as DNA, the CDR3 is TGTGCCAGCAGTGCCGGGACAGGGGTCTCTGGGGCCAACGTCCTGACTTTC. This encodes CASSAGTGVSGANVLTF.

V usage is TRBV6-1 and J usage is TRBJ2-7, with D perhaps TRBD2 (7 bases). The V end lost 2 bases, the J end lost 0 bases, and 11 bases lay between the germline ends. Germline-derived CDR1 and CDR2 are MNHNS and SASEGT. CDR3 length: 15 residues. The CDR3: CASSERGGSSYEQYV. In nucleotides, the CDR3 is TGTGCCAGCAGTGAAAGGGGGGGCAGCTCCTACGAGCAGTACGTC.

The CDR3, as DNA: TGTGCCAGCAGCTTAGGACTAGCGAACACCGGGGAGCTGTTTTTT. The encoded protein is CASSLGLANTGELFF. This chain uses TRBV7-9 with TRBJ2-2, with D possibly matching TRBD2 (6 bases). The CDR3 is 15 residues long. The V end lost 1 base, the J end lost 0 bases, and 6 bases lay between the germline ends. Germline CDR1 is SEHNR and CDR2 is FQNEAQ (reference sequence).

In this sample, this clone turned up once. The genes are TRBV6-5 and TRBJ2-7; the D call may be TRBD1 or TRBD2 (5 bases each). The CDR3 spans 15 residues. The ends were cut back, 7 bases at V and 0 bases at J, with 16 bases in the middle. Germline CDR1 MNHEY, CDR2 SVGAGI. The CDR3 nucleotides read TGTGCCAGCATTCTAGGGACGGGAAGCTCCTACGAGCAGTACGTC. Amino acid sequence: CASILGTGSSYEQYV.

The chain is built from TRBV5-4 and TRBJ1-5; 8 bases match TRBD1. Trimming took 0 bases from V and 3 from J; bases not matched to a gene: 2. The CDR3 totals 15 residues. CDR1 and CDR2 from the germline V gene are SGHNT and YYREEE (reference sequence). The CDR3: CASSLDRGFNQPQHF. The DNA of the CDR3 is TGTGCCAGCAGCTTGGACAGGGGGTTCAATCAGCCCCAGCATTTT. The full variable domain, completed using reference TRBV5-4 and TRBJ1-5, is ETGVTQSPTHLIKTRGQQVTLRCSSQSGHNTVSWYQQALGQGPQFIFQYYREEENGRGNFPPRFSGLQFPNYSSELNVNALELDDSALYLCASSLDRGFNQPQHFGDGTRLSIL.

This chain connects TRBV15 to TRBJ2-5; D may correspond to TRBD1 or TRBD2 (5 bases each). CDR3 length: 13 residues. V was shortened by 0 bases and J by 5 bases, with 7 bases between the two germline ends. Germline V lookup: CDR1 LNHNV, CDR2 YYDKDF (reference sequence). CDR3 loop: CATSREGVETQYF. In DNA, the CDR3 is TGTGCCACCAGCAGAGAGGGGGTTGAGACCCAGTACTTC.

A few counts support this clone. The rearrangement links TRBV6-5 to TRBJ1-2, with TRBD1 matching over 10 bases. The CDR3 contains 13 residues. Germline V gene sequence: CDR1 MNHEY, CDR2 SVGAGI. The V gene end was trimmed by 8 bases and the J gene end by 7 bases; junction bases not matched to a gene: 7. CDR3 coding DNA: TGTGCCAGCCGGGCGGGACAGGGGTCTGGCTACACCTTC. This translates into CASRAGQGSGYTF.

CDR3 sequence (DNA): TGTGCCAGCAGCGTAGTTCCAGGCGAAACTGAAGCTTTCTTT. It translates to CASSVVPGETEAFF. The V and J genes are TRBV9 and TRBJ1-1; D is ambiguous. The germline V gene has CDR1 SGDLS and CDR2 YYNGEE. This CDR3 has 14 residues. Trimming removed 0 bases at V and 5 bases at J, with 11 bases between. Drawing the rest from reference TRBV9 and TRBJ1-1, the complete variable domain is DSGVTQTPKHLITATGQRVTLRCSPRSGDLSVYWYQQSLDQGLQFLIQYYNGEERAKGNILERFSAQQFPDLHSELNLSSLELGDSALYFCASSVVPGETEAFFGQGTRLTVV.

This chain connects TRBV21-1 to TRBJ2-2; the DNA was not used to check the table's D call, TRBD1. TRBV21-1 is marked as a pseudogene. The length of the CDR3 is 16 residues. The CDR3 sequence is CASSKRGGSNTGELFF. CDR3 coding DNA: TGTGCCAGCAGCAAAAGAGGGGGATCTAACACCGGGGAGCTGTTTTTT.

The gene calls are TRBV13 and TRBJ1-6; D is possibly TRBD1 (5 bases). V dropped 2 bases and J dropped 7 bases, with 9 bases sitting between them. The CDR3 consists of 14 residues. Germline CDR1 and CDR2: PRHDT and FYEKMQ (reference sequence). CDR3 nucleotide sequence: TGTGCCAGCAGCTTACGCGGGGGAAATTCACCCCTCCACTTT. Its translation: CASSLRGGNSPLHF.

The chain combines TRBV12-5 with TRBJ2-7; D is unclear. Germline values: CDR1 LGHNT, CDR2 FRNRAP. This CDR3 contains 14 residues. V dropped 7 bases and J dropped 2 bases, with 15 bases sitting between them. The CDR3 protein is CASAAGALAYEQYV. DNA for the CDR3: TGTGCTAGTGCCGCAGGAGCGCTCGCCTACGAGCAGTACGTC.

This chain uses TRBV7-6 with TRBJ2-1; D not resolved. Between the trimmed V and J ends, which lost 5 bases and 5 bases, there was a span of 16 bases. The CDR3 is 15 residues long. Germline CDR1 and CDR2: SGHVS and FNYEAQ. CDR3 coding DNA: TGTGCCAGCAGCCTTGGGCTCCCCCCACACAATGAGCAGTTCTTC. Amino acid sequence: CASSLGLPPHNEQFF.

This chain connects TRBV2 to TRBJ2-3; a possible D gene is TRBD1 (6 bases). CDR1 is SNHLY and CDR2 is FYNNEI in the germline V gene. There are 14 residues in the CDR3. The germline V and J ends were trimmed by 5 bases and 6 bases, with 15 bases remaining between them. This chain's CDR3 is CASSLTGYTDTQYF. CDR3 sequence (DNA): TGTGCCAGCAGTCTGACAGGTTACACCGATACGCAGTATTTT.

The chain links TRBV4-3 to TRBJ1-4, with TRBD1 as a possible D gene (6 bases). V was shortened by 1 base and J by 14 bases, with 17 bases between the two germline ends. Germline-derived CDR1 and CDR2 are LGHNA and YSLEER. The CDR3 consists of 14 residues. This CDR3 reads CASSQVSREGGLFF. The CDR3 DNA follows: TGCGCCAGCAGCCAAGTGTCCAGGGAGGGGGGTCTGTTTTTT.

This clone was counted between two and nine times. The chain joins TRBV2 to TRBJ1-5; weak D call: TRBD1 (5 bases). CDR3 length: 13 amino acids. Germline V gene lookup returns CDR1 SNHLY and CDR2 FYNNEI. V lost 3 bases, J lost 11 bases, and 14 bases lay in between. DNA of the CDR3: TGTGCCAGCAGTGACAACAGTGACAGCGCCCAGCATTTT. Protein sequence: CASSDNSDSAQHF.

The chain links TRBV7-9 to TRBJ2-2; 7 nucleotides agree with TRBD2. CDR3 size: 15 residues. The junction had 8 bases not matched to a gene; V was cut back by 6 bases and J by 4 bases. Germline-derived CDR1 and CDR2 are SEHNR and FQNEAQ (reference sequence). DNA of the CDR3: TGTGCCAGCAGACTCGGGGGAGGGGTCACCGGGGAGCTGTTTTTT. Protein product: CASRLGGGVTGELFF.

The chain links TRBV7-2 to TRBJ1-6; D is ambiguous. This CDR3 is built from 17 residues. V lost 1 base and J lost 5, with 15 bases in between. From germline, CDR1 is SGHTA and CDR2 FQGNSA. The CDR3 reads CASSLVGTPTNNSPLHF. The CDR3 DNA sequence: TGTGCCAGCAGCTTAGTGGGCACACCAACCAATAATTCACCCCTCCACTTT.